This T cell receptor (beta chain) was captured by sequencing in a study of T cells in Graves' hyperthyroidism and ophthalmopathy (dated by TCRdb to the late 2010s). Regarding the research as a whole: Peripheral blood was sampled at the time of initial diagnosis, prior to any treatment. To identify TCR V-J signatures that set the groups apart, the researchers used a discovery cohort of about a hundred patients, made up of 43 with Graves' ophthalmopathy and about 55 with stable Graves' hyperthyroidism. TCR Vbeta CDR3 sequencing of roughly 140 peripheral blood samples (over 40 ophthalmopathy, over 70 hyperthyroidism and some 17 progressor patients) is reported in the paper. Prospective prediction of ophthalmopathy was tested in an independent validation cohort consisting of 18 hyperthyroidism patients and some 17 patients who later progressed to ophthalmopathy. The study also compared thyroid tissue and blood T-cell repertoires from several Graves' hyperthyroidism patients. Following sampling, methimazole starting at 30 mg daily was given to hyperthyroidism patients, and high-dose intravenous methylprednisolone was given to ophthalmopathy patients. The 100 or so discovery patients were randomly split 7:3 into training and test sets. Here is what the overall study found, with its caveats: A model built on a 13 V-J signature distinguished ophthalmopathy from stable hyperthyroidism, reaching 85% to 90% sensitivity and approximately 83% specificity in cross-validation and 80%/75% in testing. Sample size was not statistically predetermined, and investigators were not blinded to group allocation. In validation, the model predicted progression to ophthalmopathy a median of 6.5 months before onset, with about 70% sensitivity and about 72% specificity. Blood samples also contained most of the expanded thyroid clonotypes (frequency above 0.001), which suggests that blood repertoires may reflect thyroid immune responses.

CDR1 is given as DFQATT and CDR2 as SNEGSKA, both from the germline V gene (reference sequence). V loses 0 bases, J loses 5 bases, and the germline ends lie 7 bases apart. The CDR3 covers 12 residues, taking in both the cysteine and the phenylalanine. The kept DNA is CDR3 alone, 36 bases in frame from the first base. TCR beta CDR3 regions were amplified from RNA transcripts. The first round of RT-PCR for the TCR CDR3 was performed with the HTBI primer set and the Qiagen OneStep RT-PCR kit. The libraries were constructed in a second round of multiplex PCR and then size-selected and purified. Sequencing of the libraries was done on an Illumina HiSeq2000 using paired-end 100 bp reads. Per the original workflow: SOAPnuke was used to process the raw data, throwing out any read that contained adapters or uncalled bases, had a mean Phred below 15, or lacked an exact constant-primer or identifier match. High-quality paired reads were merged using COPE v1.2.5, and each unique nucleotide sequence was defined as a clonotype. MiTCR v1.1 was used to align clonotypes to the IMGT TRBV, TRBD and TRBJ reference segments. The analysis was restricted to V-J combinations with a frequency above 0.0001, which together covered roughly 99% of the repertoires. A TCS score was defined as the ratio of F50 (clonal expansion) to E x V (chaos), with BLOSUM62-based TCRdist applied between CDR3 peptides within each V-J. Welch's t-statistics and random forest reduced roughly 500 V-J features to roughly 13, which were used in a naive Bayes classifier (R e1071). TCRdb took the public reads, trimmed them with fastp at Q25, ran MiXCR for clone calling and kept in-frame beta chains. Each entry is one CDR3 protein sequence, shown with its most common DNA and genes. The V and J calls reflect TCRdb's pipeline rather than the authors' work. The sample table contains about 270,000 distinct CDR3 sequences; only one count was recorded for about 20% of them. The ten largest clones represent under 65% of the sample.

Concerning this clonotype: Its antigen specificity is not known. Per-nucleotide qualities are absent, and no much larger clonotype sits a single base away.

In the ophthalmopathy patients, disease was moderately to severely active, with a Clinical Activity Score of 3 or more, a NOSPECS grade of 4 or more, and a duration of less than 3 months. Patients with uncontrolled infections, other autoimmune diseases, pregnancy or lactation were excluded. Diagnoses relied on clinical symptoms, serum thyroxine and TRAb, thyroid ultrasound and orbital computed tomography. PBMCs were separated from about 10 ml of fresh peripheral blood using Ficoll-Paque density gradient centrifugation. Total RNA was extracted with Trizol reagent, and quality was checked on an Agilent 2100 Bioanalyzer.

The sequence links TRBV20-1 to TRBJ1-2; the D gene is perhaps TRBD1, on 6 matching bases. The sequence was obtained from a man aged 25-40 years with Graves' ophthalmopathy. Sequencing was done on a sample of blood. CDR3 reads: CSARDQGYGYTF. The DNA reads as follows: TGCAGTGCTAGAGATCAGGGGTATGGCTACACCTTC.